This is a list of T cell receptor beta chains from one sample in a study of cytomegalovirus exposure and HLA in healthy donors. Method: immunoSEQ multiplex PCR; TCRdb's copy keeps in-frame clones and lacks some. The sample holds some 150,000 clones; 82% are singletons and the top ten take about 8.1%. Sample: PBMCs. The receptors come from a woman aged 45 to 65 in good health and CMV-seropositive. CDR3s include the opening cysteine and the closing phenylalanine or tryptophan. D genes are given only for firm matches. Clone size appears in some rows only: once, few, many, or a class for an expanded clone.

clone size	D gene	V gene	J gene	CDR3 protein	CDR3 DNA
NA	NA	TRBV7-9	TRBJ1-4	CASSLGTVYNEKLFF	TGTGCCAGCAGCTTAGGGACAGTTTATAATGAAAAACTGTTTTTT
NA	TRBD2	TRBV7-9	TRBJ2-5	CASSPPKLAGGPQETQYF	TGTGCCAGCAGCCCTCCCAAACTAGCGGGGGGTCCCCAAGAGACCCAGTACTTC
NA	TRBD1	TRBV27	TRBJ2-1	CASSLLWDSLYNEQFF	TGTGCCAGCAGTTTATTGTGGGACAGCCTTTACAATGAGCAGTTCTTC
NA	TRBD2	TRBV25-1	TRBJ2-3	CATQDTSEGQFITDTQYF	TGTGCCACCCAGGACACTAGCGAGGGCCAATTCATCACAGATACGCAGTATTTT
NA	TRBD2	TRBV6-1	TRBJ2-3	CASRTGLNPDTQYF	TGTGCCAGCAGAACGGGACTAAATCCAGATACGCAGTATTTT
NA	NA	TRBV9	TRBJ1-6	CASSQGVSPLHF	TGTGCCAGCAGTCAGGGCGTTTCACCCCTCCACTTT
few	NA	TRBV7-9	TRBJ1-1	CASSDSFPAYAFF	TGTGCCAGCAGCGACTCCTTCCCGGCCTATGCTTTCTTT
NA	NA	TRBV27	TRBJ2-3	CASNRGVSEYF	TGTGCCAGCAACCGGGGAGTTTCGGAGTATTTT
NA	TRBD1	TRBV5-4	TRBJ1-6	CASSGGQGRNSPLHF	TGTGCCAGCAGCGGAGGACAGGGCCGTAATTCACCCCTCCACTTT
few	TRBD1	TRBV6-6	TRBJ1-5	CASTDRWGNQPQHF	TGTGCCAGTACGGACAGGTGGGGCAATCAGCCCCAGCATTTT
NA	TRBD1	TRBV11-1	TRBJ2-7	CASSPTGFYEQYF	TGTGCCAGCAGCCCGACAGGGTTCTACGAGCAGTACTTC
NA	NA	TRBV28	TRBJ2-7	CASSPTGTPYEQYF	TGTGCCAGCAGCCCAACCGGGACACCGTACGAGCAGTACTTC
NA	TRBD1	TRBV9	TRBJ2-1	CAVSPLKTGDIGEQFF	TGTGCCGTCAGCCCCCTGAAGACAGGGGATATTGGCGAGCAGTTCTTC
few	NA	TRBV4-1	TRBJ2-2	CASSPTGANTGELFF	TGCGCCAGCAGCCCGACGGGGGCGAACACCGGGGAGCTGTTTTTT
NA	TRBD1	TRBV12-5	TRBJ1-6	CASRPIGTGHDSPLHF	TGTGCTAGTCGCCCGATCGGGACAGGTCATGATTCACCCCTCCACTTT
NA	TRBD1	TRBV7-8	TRBJ1-4	CASSLEQGAEFGLFF	TGTGCCAGCAGCTTAGAGCAGGGGGCAGAGTTCGGACTGTTTTTT
once	TRBD1	TRBV2	TRBJ2-3	CASTRDRTDTQYF	TGTGCCAGCACCCGGGACAGAACAGATACGCAGTATTTT
NA	NA	TRBV5-1	TRBJ1-1	CASSLRQGEAFF	TGCGCCAGCAGCTTGCGGCAGGGGGAAGCTTTCTTT
NA	NA	TRBV9	TRBJ1-3	CASSADRQSSGNTIYF	TGTGCCAGCAGCGCAGACAGGCAGAGCTCTGGAAACACCATATATTTT
NA	NA	TRBV9	TRBJ2-3	CASSVAADTQYF	TGTGCCAGCAGCGTAGCGGCAGATACGCAGTATTTT
NA	NA	TRBV7-2	TRBJ1-4	CASSPQIATNEKLFF	TGTGCCAGCAGCCCGCAGATTGCAACTAATGAAAAACTGTTTTTT
NA	TRBD2	TRBV10-3	TRBJ2-1	CAISEAGGSSNEQFF	TGTGCCATCAGTGAAGCGGGAGGGAGCTCCAATGAGCAGTTCTTC
NA	TRBD1	TRBV28	TRBJ2-7	CASSPQGQATYEQYF	TGTGCCAGCAGTCCCCAGGGACAGGCGACCTACGAGCAGTACTTC
NA	TRBD2	TRBV7-2	TRBJ2-5	CASSQSLAGGLETQYF	TGTGCCAGCAGCCAGTCCCTAGCGGGGGGGCTTGAGACCCAGTACTTC
NA	NA	TRBV19	TRBJ2-7	CATAGSYEQYF	TGTGCCACTGCCGGGTCCTACGAGCAGTACTTC
NA	TRBD1	TRBV19	TRBJ2-5	CASRQGAISGGTQYF	TGTGCCAGTAGACAGGGGGCTATATCCGGCGGGACCCAGTACTTC
NA	TRBD1	TRBV6-7	TRBJ1-5	CASSFKDREGNQPQHF	TGTGCCAGCAGTTTTAAGGACAGGGAAGGGAATCAGCCCCAGCATTTT
once	TRBD1	TRBV4-1	TRBJ1-1	CASSQVVGTDMRLF	TGCGCCAGCAGCCAAGTCGTCGGGACAGACATGAGGCTCTTT
NA	NA	TRBV5-1	TRBJ1-1	CASSLGVGEPGRAFF	TGCGCCAGCAGCTTGGGGGTCGGGGAACCGGGCAGAGCTTTCTTT
NA	TRBD1	TRBV27	TRBJ1-5	CASSNSGLGTGDNQPQHF	TGTGCCAGCAGTAACTCCGGCCTCGGGACAGGGGACAATCAGCCCCAGCATTTT
NA	TRBD2	TRBV11-2	TRBJ2-7	CASSRLSGSSYEQYF	TGTGCCAGCAGCCGCCTTAGCGGGAGCTCCTACGAGCAGTACTTC
NA	TRBD1	TRBV6-5	TRBJ1-1	CASSYDPRTGLRAFF	TGTGCCAGCAGTTACGATCCCCGGACAGGGCTGAGAGCTTTCTTT
NA	TRBD1	TRBV5-1	TRBJ2-7	CASSLGDRVGNEQYF	TGCGCCAGCAGCTTGGGGGACAGGGTAGGAAACGAGCAGTACTTC
once	NA	TRBV14	TRBJ2-1	CAIRQGGAVPPGGSYNEQFF	TGTGCCATCCGCCAGGGGGGCGCTGTACCCCCGGGAGGATCCTACAATGAGCAGTTCTTC
NA	TRBD2	TRBV19	TRBJ2-1	CASSIRSGLTSGRLDNEQFF	TGTGCCAGTAGTATACGAAGCGGGCTGACTAGCGGGAGACTTGACAATGAGCAGTTCTTC